This TCR beta chain derives from a study of Graves' ophthalmopathy and Graves' hyperthyroidism. Findings and caveats of the study: Ophthalmopathy and stable hyperthyroidism were discriminated by a 13-signature model, with about 91% sensitivity and around 77% specificity.

TCR beta CDR3 regions were amplified from RNA transcripts. The library came from an HTBI-primed first-round RT-PCR and a second-round multiplex PCR. TCRdb itself ran the multiplex PCR reads through MiXCR, one entry per CDR3 protein. This table holds 660,000 or so distinct CDR3 sequences, about two fifths found once. To note about this clonotype: Its specificity is unknown. The junction shows a germline mismatch at one end, possibly a read error.

The CDR3 loop spans 15 amino acids. The germline V gene has CDR1 SGHAT and CDR2 FQNNGV. Clinicians diagnosed using symptoms, serum thyroxine, TRAb, thyroid ultrasound and orbital computed tomography. Sampling around 9 ml of fresh peripheral blood provided the PBMCs. The chain couples TRBV11-2 to TRBJ2-2, with D unclear. This receptor was identified in an adult man with Graves' ophthalmopathy. Sequencing was done on a sample of peripheral blood. As DNA, the CDR3 is TGTGCCGGCAGCTACCCCTATATCCTATCCGGGGAGCTGTTTTTT. This gives the protein CAGSYPYILSGELFF.